This passage covers 28 T cell receptor beta chains from one sample sequenced in a study of CD8 T cells in Susac syndrome. RNA in amounts of about 0.45 to 1 ug was reverse transcribed with random hexamers. MiXCR, applied by TCRdb to the immunoSEQ multiplex PCR reads, yields one record per CDR3 protein. The sample records some 300,000 distinct CDR3 sequences, 70% to 90% being singletons. The sample taken for sequencing was CD8+ T cells from PBMCs. All receptors derive from a human donor with multiple sclerosis.

The rearrangement uses TRBV28 and TRBJ2-1, with 8 bases identical to TRBD2. After removal of 5 bases from V and 10 bases from J, the junction contained 10 bases not matched to a gene. The germline V gene encodes CDR1 MDHEN and CDR2 SYDVKM. The CDR3 contains 14 residues. The CDR3 loop reads CASSERETPGEQFF. Written as DNA, the CDR3 is TGTGCCAGCAGTGAGCGGGAGACCCCGGGAGAGCAGTTCTTC.

The chain has TRBV28 and TRBJ2-3; TRBD2 matches at 10 bases. The CDR3 consists of 21 residues. Germline CDR1 reads MDHEN; CDR2 reads SYDVKM. V gave up 5 bases and J gave up 7 bases; unmatched junction bases: 27. Written as DNA, the CDR3 is TGTGCCAGCAGTCTATACCAATCACTAGCGGGATCTTTATTAAACAGGAATACGCAGTATTTT. Translated, it gives CASSLYQSLAGSLLNRNTQYF.

This sequence joins TRBV2 and TRBJ1-5; 12 bases are a match to TRBD1. J gave up 3 bases and V 3 bases, and 0 bases lay outside the gene matches. Germline loops: CDR1 SNHLY, CDR2 FYNNEI. There are 15 residues in the CDR3. The CDR3 coding sequence is TGTGCCAGCAGTGAGGGACAGGGGGCCAATCAGCCCCAGCATTTT. It encodes CASSEGQGANQPQHF.

The J gene is TRBJ2-7, the V gene TRBV4-2; D gene uncertain. The germline CDR1 and CDR2 sequences are LGHNA and YNFKEQ. The V end was cut by 1 base, the J end by 1 base, with 5 bases between. There are 13 residues in the CDR3. Here the CDR3 DNA reads TGTGCCAGCAGCCAAGTTTTTTCCTACGAGCAGTACTTC. Protein product: CASSQVFSYEQYF.

This chain uses TRBV27 with TRBJ2-1; D is perhaps TRBD1 (5 bases). V lost 8 bases to trimming and J lost 0 bases, with 11 bases between them. The V gene's germline CDR1 is MNHEY and CDR2 SMNVEV (reference sequence). The CDR3 consists of 14 residues. The CDR3 DNA reads TGTGCCAGCTCAGACAGAAGCTCCTACAATGAGCAGTTCTTC. This codes for CASSDRSSYNEQFF.

The chain is built from TRBV20-1 and TRBJ2-1; 7 nucleotides match TRBD2. Germline V gene sequence: CDR1 DFQATT, CDR2 SNEGSKA (reference sequence). The ends lost 4 bases at V and 4 bases at J; junction bases unmatched: 10. CDR3 length equals 15 residues. The CDR3 DNA reads TGCAGTGCTATGCCCTCTAGCGGAGCTTACAATGAGCAGTTCTTC. Its protein is CSAMPSSGAYNEQFF.

J is TRBJ2-7 and V is TRBV27; 7 bases agree with TRBD1. CDR1 and CDR2 from the germline V gene are MNHEY and SMNVEV (reference sequence). The CDR3 spans 13 residues. V trimming: 6 bases; J trimming: 6 bases; junction bases outside the gene matches: 8. CDR3 nucleotides: TGTGCCAGCAGCTCGACAGGGTGGGGCGAGCAGTACTTC. It specifies CASSSTGWGEQYF.

The rearrangement links TRBV9 to TRBJ2-1; TRBD2 matches at 8 bases. Trimming took 4 bases from V and 6 from J; bases not matched to a gene: 9. The V gene's germline CDR1 is SGDLS and CDR2 YYNGEE. The CDR3 is 15 residues long. The CDR3 here is CASSTPWAGGNEQFF. The CDR3 nucleotides are TGTGCCAGCAGCACCCCTTGGGCGGGAGGCAATGAGCAGTTCTTC. The complete variable domain, with remaining parts taken from reference TRBV9 and TRBJ2-1, reads DSGVTQTPKHLITATGQRVTLRCSPRSGDLSVYWYQQSLDQGLQFLIQYYNGEERAKGNILERFSAQQFPDLHSELNLSSLELGDSALYFCASSTPWAGGNEQFFGPGTRLTVL.

The chain employs TRBV7-9 and TRBJ2-1; the D gene is possibly TRBD2 (6 bases). The ends were cut back, 3 bases at V and 8 bases at J, with 14 bases in the middle. The CDR3 runs 14 residues. Germline assignment: CDR1 SEHNR and CDR2 FQNEAQ (reference sequence). In nucleotides, the CDR3 is TGTGCCAGCAGCTTTGTGACTAGTACCTATGAGCAGTTCTTC. It specifies CASSFVTSTYEQFF.

The chain uses TRBV7-9 and TRBJ2-5, with D unclear. The germline gives CDR1 SEHNR, CDR2 FQNEAQ (reference sequence). Trimming pared 2 bases from V and 2 bases from J, leaving 9 bases between. The CDR3 contains 14 residues. The CDR3 DNA is TGTGCCAGCAGCTTATCTAACTTTCAAGAGACCCAGTACTTC. The encoded protein is CASSLSNFQETQYF.

The J gene is TRBJ1-1, the V gene TRBV10-2; D is perhaps TRBD1 (5 bases). CDR1 and CDR2 from the germline V gene are WSHSY and SAAADI. This CDR3 is built from 15 residues. V dropped 3 bases and J dropped 3 bases, with 14 bases sitting between them. Written as DNA, the CDR3 is TGCGCCAGCAGTGACACCGTCGGGGGTTACACTGAAGCTTTCTTT. This translates into CASSDTVGGYTEAFF.

The chain recombines TRBV6-2 or TRBV6-3 with TRBJ2-7; D possibly corresponds to TRBD2 (6 bases). The CDR3 has 14 residues. V was pared by 2 bases and J by 2 bases, with 10 bases between. Germline values: CDR1 MNHEY, CDR2 SVGEGT. The CDR3 sequence: CASSYGLAPYEQYF. CDR3 nucleotide sequence: TGTGCCAGCAGTTACGGGCTAGCGCCCTACGAGCAGTACTTC.

This chain links TRBV28 with TRBJ1-5, with D perhaps TRBD1 (5 bases). The V end lost 3 bases, the J end lost 4 bases, and 16 bases lay between the germline ends. Germline V gene sequence: CDR1 MDHEN, CDR2 SYDVKM. This CDR3 has 16 amino acids. The CDR3: CASSFPRVAANQPQHF. Here the CDR3 DNA reads TGTGCCAGCAGTTTCCCCAGGGTGGCCGCAAATCAGCCCCAGCATTTT.

The CDR3 sequence is CASSIDPLGDTEAFF. The CDR3 DNA reads as TGTGCCAGTAGTATAGATCCCCTCGGCGACACTGAAGCTTTCTTT. This chain links TRBV19 with TRBJ1-1; D unclear. The CDR3 extends over 15 amino acids. Germline V gene sequence: CDR1 LNHDA, CDR2 SQIVND (reference sequence). Deletions cut 0 bases from V and 3 bases from J, with 11 bases between.

The chain's CDR3 is CASRVENEKLFF. Here the CDR3 DNA reads TGTGCCAGCAGGGTTGAGAATGAAAAACTGTTTTTT. The chain links TRBV7-9 to TRBJ1-4; unclear D gene. The CDR3 contains 12 residues. Germline values: CDR1 SEHNR, CDR2 FQNEAQ (reference sequence). The ends were cut back, 6 bases at V and 5 bases at J, with 7 bases in the middle.

This sequence joins TRBV5-1 and TRBJ2-5; D is perhaps TRBD2 (5 bases). Between the trimmed V and J ends, which lost 3 bases and 4 bases, there was a span of 19 bases. CDR1 is SGHRS, CDR2 YFSETQ, per germline. The CDR3 is 16 residues long. The CDR3 protein is CASSSAGDAGGETQYF. The CDR3, as DNA: TGCGCCAGCAGCTCGGCAGGAGATGCGGGTGGAGAGACCCAGTACTTC.

This clonotype occurred once. The chain has TRBV29-1 and TRBJ2-7; D may be TRBD1 or TRBD2 (6 bases each). Trimming removed 4 bases from V and 2 bases from J, with 15 bases in between. This CDR3 is 14 amino acids long. The germline gives CDR1 SQVTM, CDR2 ANQGSEA. CDR3 amino acids: CSVVDRRTTYEQYF. CDR3 in DNA: TGCAGCGTTGTAGACAGGAGGACTACCTACGAGCAGTACTTC.

The V gene is TRBV29-1, the J gene TRBJ2-3; D may be TRBD1 (6 bases). Germline V CDR1 and CDR2: SQVTM, ANQGSEA. The CDR3 covers 13 residues. CDR3 bases: TGCAGTCATGACAGGTACAGCACAGATACGCAGTATTTT. Translation: CSHDRYSTDTQYF.

The rearrangement joins TRBV28 to TRBJ2-2, with 9 bases aligning to TRBD1. V shed 2 bases, J shed 6 bases, and the junction held 13 bases outside the gene matches. Germline V gives CDR1 MDHEN, CDR2 SYDVKM. The CDR3 consists of 18 residues. The CDR3, as DNA: TGTGCCAGCAGTTTAGGCCATGGCGGGACAGGGATCGCCGGGGAGCTGTTTTTT. Its protein product is CASSLGHGGTGIAGELFF.

The chain is built from TRBV6-6 and TRBJ2-7; weak D call: TRBD2 (6 bases). This CDR3 has 12 residues. Germline CDR1 reads MNHNY; CDR2 reads SVGAGI (reference sequence). Trimming left V 8 bases short and J 3 bases short, with 11 bases between. The CDR3 protein is CASRGEDYEQYF. The CDR3 bases are TGTGCCAGCCGAGGGGAGGACTACGAGCAGTACTTC.

CDR3 residues: CASSQTTGTGGDQPQHF. For the CDR3, the DNA is TGTGCCAGCAGCCAAACGACCGGGACAGGGGGGGATCAGCCCCAGCATTTT. The V call is TRBV7-9, the J call TRBJ1-5; 11 bases map to TRBD1. V lost 5 bases, J lost 5 bases, and 11 bases stayed unmatched. CDR1 is SEHNR and CDR2 is FQNEAQ in the germline V gene (reference sequence). The CDR3 covers 17 residues.

CDR3 amino acids: CASSLGVAGFNYNEQFF. The DNA for the CDR3 is TGTGCCAGTAGTCTGGGGGTAGCGGGGTTTAACTACAATGAGCAGTTCTTC. The chain is built from TRBV19 and TRBJ2-1, with 8 nucleotides matching TRBD2. This CDR3 region has 17 residues. Per the germline V gene, CDR1 is LNHDA and CDR2 is SQIVND (reference sequence). The trim removed 5 bases at V and 3 bases at J, leaving 12 bases unmatched.

The rearrangement uses TRBV10-2 and TRBJ2-3; the D is unclear. The CDR3 spans 12 residues. Germline CDR1 reads WSHSY; CDR2 reads SAAADI. Trimming pared 4 bases from V and 3 bases from J, leaving 5 bases between. The CDR3 region is CASSVPTDTQYF. CDR3 coding DNA: TGCGCCAGCAGTGTCCCAACAGATACGCAGTATTTT.

CDR3 sequence (DNA): TGTGCCAGCGGTGGGGAGTATAGCTACGAGCAGTACTTC. This encodes CASGGEYSYEQYF. This chain links TRBV6-5 with TRBJ2-7; D perhaps matches TRBD2 (5 bases). The germline gives CDR1 MNHEY, CDR2 SVGAGI. The CDR3 loop spans 13 amino acids. The ends were cut back, 8 bases at V and 3 bases at J, with 14 bases in the middle.

The rearrangement joins TRBV29-1 to TRBJ2-3; 8 bases fit TRBD1. Germline V gene sequence: CDR1 SQVTM, CDR2 ANQGSEA. The CDR3 contains 13 residues. The ends lost 6 bases at V and 0 bases at J; junction bases unmatched: 2. The DNA for the CDR3 is TGCAGCGTGGACAGGGAAAGCACAGATACGCAGTATTTT. Its translation: CSVDRESTDTQYF.

The V gene is TRBV9, the J gene TRBJ2-1; 12 nucleotides agree with TRBD2. J lost 8 bases, V lost 0 bases, and 3 bases had no gene match. Germline CDR1 reads SGDLS; CDR2 reads YYNGEE. The CDR3 length is 15 residues. The CDR3 region is CASSVGTSGNDEQFF. CDR3 coding DNA: TGTGCCAGCAGCGTAGGGACTAGCGGGAACGATGAGCAGTTCTTC.

The rearrangement joins TRBV25-1 to TRBJ1-4; D is uncertain. V lost 6 bases and J 6 bases, leaving 11 bases between the germline ends. The CDR3 sequence is 13 residues long. The germline V gene encodes CDR1 MGHDK and CDR2 SYGVNS. The CDR3 protein is CASREGFHEKLFF. Written as DNA, the CDR3 is TGTGCCAGCAGGGAAGGGTTTCATGAAAAACTGTTTTTT.

This chain links TRBV4-1 with TRBJ2-5, with 7 bases fitting TRBD2. There are 16 residues in the CDR3. The V gene end was trimmed by 0 bases and the J gene end by 4 bases; junction bases not matched to a gene: 8. Germline lookup yields CDR1 MGHRA and CDR2 YSYEKL. The CDR3 is CASSQEARTRGETQYF. The CDR3 nucleotides read TGCGCCAGCAGCCAAGAAGCGAGGACTAGGGGAGAGACCCAGTACTTC.